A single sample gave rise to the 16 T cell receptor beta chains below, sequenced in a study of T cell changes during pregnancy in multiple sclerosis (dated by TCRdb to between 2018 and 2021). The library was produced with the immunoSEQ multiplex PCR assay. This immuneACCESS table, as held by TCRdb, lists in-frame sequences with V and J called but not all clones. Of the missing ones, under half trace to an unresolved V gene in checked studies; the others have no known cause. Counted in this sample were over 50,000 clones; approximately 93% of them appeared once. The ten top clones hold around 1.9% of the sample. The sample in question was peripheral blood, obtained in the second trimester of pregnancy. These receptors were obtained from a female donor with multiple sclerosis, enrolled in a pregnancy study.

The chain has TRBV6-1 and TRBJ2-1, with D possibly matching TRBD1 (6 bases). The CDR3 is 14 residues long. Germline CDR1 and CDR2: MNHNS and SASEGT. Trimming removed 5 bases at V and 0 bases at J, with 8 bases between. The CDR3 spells CASSTDSSYNEQFF. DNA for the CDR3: TGTGCCAGCAGTACGGACAGCTCCTACAATGAGCAGTTCTTC.

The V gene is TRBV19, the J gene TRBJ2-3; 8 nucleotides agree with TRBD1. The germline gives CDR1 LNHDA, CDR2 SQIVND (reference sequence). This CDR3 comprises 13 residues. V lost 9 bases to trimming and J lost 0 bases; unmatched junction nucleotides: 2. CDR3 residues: CASRQGSTDTQYF. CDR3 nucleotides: TGTGCCAGCAGACAGGGGAGCACAGATACGCAGTATTTT. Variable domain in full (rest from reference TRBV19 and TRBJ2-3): DGGITQSPKYLFRKEGQNVTLSCEQNLNHDAMYWYRQDPGQGLRLIYYSQIVNDFQKGDIAEGYSVSREKKESFPLTVTSAQKNPTAFYLCASRQGSTDTQYFGPGTRLTVL.

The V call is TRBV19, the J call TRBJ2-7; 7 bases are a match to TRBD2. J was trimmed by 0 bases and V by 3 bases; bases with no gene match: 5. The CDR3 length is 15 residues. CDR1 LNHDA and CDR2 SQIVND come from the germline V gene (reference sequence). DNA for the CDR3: TGTGCCAGTAGTATCAGAGCGGGGACCTCCTACGAGCAGTACTTC. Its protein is CASSIRAGTSYEQYF.

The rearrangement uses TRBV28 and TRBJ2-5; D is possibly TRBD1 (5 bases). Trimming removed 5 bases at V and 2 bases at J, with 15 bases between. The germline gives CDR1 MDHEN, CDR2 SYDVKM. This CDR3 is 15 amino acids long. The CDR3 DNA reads TGTGCCAGCAGTGCCGTCCGGACAATACAAGAGACCCAGTACTTC. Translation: CASSAVRTIQETQYF.

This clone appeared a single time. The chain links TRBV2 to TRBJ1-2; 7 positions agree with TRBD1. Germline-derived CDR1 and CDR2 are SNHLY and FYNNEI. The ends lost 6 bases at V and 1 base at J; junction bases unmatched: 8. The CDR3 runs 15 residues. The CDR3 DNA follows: TGTGCCAGCAGGGGAACAGGGGCCGATAACTATGGCTACACCTTC. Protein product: CASRGTGADNYGYTF.

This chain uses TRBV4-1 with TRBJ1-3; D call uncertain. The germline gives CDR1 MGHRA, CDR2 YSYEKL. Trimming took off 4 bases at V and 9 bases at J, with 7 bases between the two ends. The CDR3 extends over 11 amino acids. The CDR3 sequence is CASSRRGTIYF. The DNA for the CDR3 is TGCGCCAGCAGCCGCCGAGGCACCATATATTTT.

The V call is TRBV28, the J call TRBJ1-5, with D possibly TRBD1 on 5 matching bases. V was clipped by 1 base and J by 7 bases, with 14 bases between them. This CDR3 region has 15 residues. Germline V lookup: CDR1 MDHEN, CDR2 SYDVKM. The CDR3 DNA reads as TGTGCCAGCAGTTTATTAGGAGGGGTAGGACAGCCCCAGCATTTT. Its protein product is CASSLLGGVGQPQHF. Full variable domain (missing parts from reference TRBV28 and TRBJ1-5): DVKVTQSSRYLVKRTGEKVFLECVQDMDHENMFWYRQDPGLGLRLIYFSYDVKMKEKGDIPEGYSVSREKKERFSLILESASTNQTSMYLCASSLLGGVGQPQHFGDGTRLSIL.

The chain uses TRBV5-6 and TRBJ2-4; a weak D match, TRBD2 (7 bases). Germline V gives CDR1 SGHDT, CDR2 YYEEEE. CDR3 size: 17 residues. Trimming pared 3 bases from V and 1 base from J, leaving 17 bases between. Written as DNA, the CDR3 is TGTGCCAGCAGCTCGGGCGCGGGGGCGGACGCCAAAAACATTCAGTACTTC. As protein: CASSSGAGADAKNIQYF.

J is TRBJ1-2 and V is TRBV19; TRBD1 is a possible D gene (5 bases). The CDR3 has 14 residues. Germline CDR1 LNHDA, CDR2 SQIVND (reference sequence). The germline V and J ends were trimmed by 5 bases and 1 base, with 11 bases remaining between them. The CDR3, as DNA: TGTGCCAGTAGTCCGGCCGACAGTAACTATGGCTACACCTTC. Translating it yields CASSPADSNYGYTF.

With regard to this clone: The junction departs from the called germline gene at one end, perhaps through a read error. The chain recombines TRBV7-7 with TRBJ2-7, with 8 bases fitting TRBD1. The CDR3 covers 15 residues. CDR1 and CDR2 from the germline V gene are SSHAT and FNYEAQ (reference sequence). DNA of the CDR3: TGTGCTAGCAGCTTAGAGCACGGACAGGGCTACGAGCAGTACTTC. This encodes CASSLEHGQGYEQYF. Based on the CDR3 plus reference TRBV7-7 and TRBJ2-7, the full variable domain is GAGVSQSPRYKVTKRGQDVTLRCDPISSHATLYWYQQALGQGPEFLTYFNYEAQPDKSGLPSDRFSAERPEGSISTLTIQRTEQRDSAMYRCASSLEHGQGYEQYFGPGTRLTVT.

CDR3 nucleotides: TGCGCCAGCAGCCAAGAAGCAACTAGCGGGAATGGGCAGTATTTT. Its protein product is CASSQEATSGNGQYF. The chain couples TRBV4-3 to TRBJ2-3, with 10 bases lining up with TRBD2. The CDR3 runs to 15 residues. Germline CDR1 and CDR2: LGHNA and YSLEER. Losses at the gene ends were 0 bases for V and 11 bases for J; bases not matched to a gene: 8.

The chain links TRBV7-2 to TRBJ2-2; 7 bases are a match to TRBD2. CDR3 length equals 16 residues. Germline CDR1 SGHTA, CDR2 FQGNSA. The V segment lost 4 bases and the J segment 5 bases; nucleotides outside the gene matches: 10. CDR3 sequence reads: CASSYKSGKGTGELFF. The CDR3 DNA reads TGTGCCAGCAGCTATAAGAGCGGGAAAGGAACCGGGGAGCTGTTTTTT. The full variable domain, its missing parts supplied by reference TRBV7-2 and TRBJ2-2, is GAGVSQSPSNKVTEKGKDVELRCDPISGHTALYWYRQSLGQGLEFLIYFQGNSAPDKSGLPSDRFSAERTGGSVSTLTIQRTQQEDSAVYLCASSYKSGKGTGELFFGEGSRLTVL.

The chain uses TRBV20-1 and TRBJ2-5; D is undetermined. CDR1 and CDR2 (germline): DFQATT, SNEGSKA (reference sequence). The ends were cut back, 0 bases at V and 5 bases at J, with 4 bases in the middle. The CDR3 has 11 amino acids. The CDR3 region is CSAREEETQYF. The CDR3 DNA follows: TGCAGTGCTAGAGAAGAGGAGACCCAGTACTTC.

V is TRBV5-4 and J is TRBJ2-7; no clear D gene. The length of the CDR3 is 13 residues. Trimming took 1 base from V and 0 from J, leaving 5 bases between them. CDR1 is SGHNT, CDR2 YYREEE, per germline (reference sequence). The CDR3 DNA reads TGTGCCAGCAGCTTGTACACCTCCTACGAGCAGTACTTC. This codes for CASSLYTSYEQYF.

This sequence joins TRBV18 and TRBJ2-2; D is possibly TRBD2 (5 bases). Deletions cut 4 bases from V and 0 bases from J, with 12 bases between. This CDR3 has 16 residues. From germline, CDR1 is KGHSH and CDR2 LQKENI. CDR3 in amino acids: CASSLGRTSNTGELFF. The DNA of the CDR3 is TGTGCCAGCTCACTCGGCAGGACTTCGAACACCGGGGAGCTGTTTTTT.

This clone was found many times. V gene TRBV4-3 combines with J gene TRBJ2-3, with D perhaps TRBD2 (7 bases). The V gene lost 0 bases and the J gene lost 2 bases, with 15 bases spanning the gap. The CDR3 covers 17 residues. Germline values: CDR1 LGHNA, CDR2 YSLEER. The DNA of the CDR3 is TGCGCCAGCAGCCAAGAGATGGGAGGGGGGGCCACAGATACGCAGTATTTT. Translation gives CASSQEMGGGATDTQYF.